This T cell receptor beta chain was found in a study of Graves' ophthalmopathy and Graves' hyperthyroidism (dated 2018 in TCRdb). Regarding the complete study: Peripheral blood samples were taken at the time of initial diagnosis, before any treatment was given. To explore V-J signatures distinguishing ophthalmopathy from hyperthyroidism, a discovery set of about 99 patients (about 43 ophthalmopathy, about 57 stable hyperthyroidism) was enrolled. TCR beta repertoire signatures were used to distinguish Graves' ophthalmopathy from Graves' hyperthyroidism and to predict progression to ophthalmopathy. In a handful of hyperthyroidism patients, the T-cell repertoires found in thyroid tissue were compared with those found in blood. The independent validation cohort included approximately 19 hyperthyroidism patients plus 17 patients who later progressed from hyperthyroidism to ophthalmopathy. After sampling, hyperthyroidism patients received methimazole starting at 30 mg daily, and ophthalmopathy patients received high-dose intravenous methylprednisolone. In total, 135 blood samples were TCR-sequenced: 40 to 45 ophthalmopathy, roughly 80 hyperthyroidism and about 17 hyperthyroidism-to-ophthalmopathy patients. General conclusions and limits of the study: Most expanded thyroid clonotypes with a frequency above 0.001 also appeared in blood, which suggests that blood repertoires may reflect the immune response in the thyroid. No statistical method was used to predetermine the sample size, and group allocation was not hidden from the investigators. In validation, the model predicted ophthalmopathy progression with about 70% sensitivity and approximately 72% specificity; 12 predicted patients were CT-confirmed with GO in a median of approximately 6.2 months. Ophthalmopathy was separated from stable hyperthyroidism by the 13-signature model with 85% to 90% sensitivity and around 81% specificity in cross-validation and with 80%/75% in the test set.

From a lookup of the germline V gene (reference sequence), CDR1 and CDR2 are SEHNR and FQNEAQ. V is reduced by 1 base and J by 5 bases, leaving a spacing of 9 bases between them. The CDR3 sequence holds 13 residues, the cysteine and phenylalanine included. Of all the DNA, just the CDR3 is kept, 39 bases in frame from base 1. TCR beta CDR3 regions were amplified from RNA transcripts for repertoire sequencing. The first round was an RT-PCR using HTBI primers with the Qiagen OneStep RT-PCR kit, and this first round was followed by a second-round multiplex PCR, then size selection and purification. Sequencing of the libraries was carried out on an Illumina HiSeq2000 in paired-end mode with 100 bp reads. As for the authors' bioinformatics: Reads were processed with SOAPnuke, discarding reads with adapters, uncalled bases, mean Phred below 15, or no exact constant-primer or identifier match. COPE v1.2.5 was used to merge high-quality paired reads. Clonotypes were defined as unique nucleotide sequences and were aligned to IMGT TRB V, D and J references using MiTCR v1.1. Only V-J combinations with frequency above 0.0001 were analysed, covering more than 99% of repertoires. For each V-J combination, a TCR clonal expansion and chaos score was defined as F50 clonal expansion divided by the chaos observed in the TCRdist matrix. Features were reduced by Welch's t-statistics and random forest to about a dozen V-J combinations, which fed a naive Bayes classifier. The similarity between thyroid and blood repertoires was quantified using the Morisita-Horn index. TCRdb reran the public reads through fastp at Q25 and MiXCR, keeping productive beta chains. Rows are combined by CDR3 protein, so each entry shows the most common genes and DNA. The V and J calls come from TCRdb's annotation, not from the publication. A total of fewer than 350,000 distinct CDR3 sequences appear in this sample, 15% to 20% of them only once. 9% to 15% of the sample is in the top ten clones.

The ophthalmopathy patients had moderately to severely active disease, with a Clinical Activity Score of 3 or higher, a NOSPECS grade of 4 or higher, and a disease duration of less than 3 months. Patients were excluded if they had other autoimmune diseases, uncontrolled infections, pregnancy or lactation. Diagnosis relied on clinical symptoms, serum thyroxine, TRAb, thyroid ultrasound and orbital computed tomography. PBMCs were isolated from about 9.1 ml of fresh peripheral blood by Ficoll-Paque density gradient centrifugation. Total RNA was extracted with Trizol reagent and quality-checked on an Agilent 2100 Bioanalyzer. This clonotype appeared many times. Its antigen is still unknown. Base qualities are not recorded, but no much larger clone differs from it by a single base.

Rearrangement joined TRBV7-9 to TRBJ2-7, with the D gene too uncertain to name. This TCR derives from an adult man with Graves' ophthalmopathy. Sequenced material: peripheral blood. The CDR3 here reads CASSLVQFHEQYF. The nucleotide sequence is TGTGCCAGCAGCTTAGTACAGTTCCACGAGCAGTACTTC.